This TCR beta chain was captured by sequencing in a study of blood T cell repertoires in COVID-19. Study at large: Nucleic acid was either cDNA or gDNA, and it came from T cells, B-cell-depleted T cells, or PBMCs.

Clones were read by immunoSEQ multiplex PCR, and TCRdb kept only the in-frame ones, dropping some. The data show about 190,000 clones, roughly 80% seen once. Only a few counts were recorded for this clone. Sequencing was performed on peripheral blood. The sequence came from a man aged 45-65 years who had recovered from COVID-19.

In DNA form, the CDR3 reads TGTGCCAGCAGCTTAGACGGCTCCTACGAGCAGTACTTC. This codes for CASSLDGSYEQYF. The rearrangement uses TRBV7-7 and TRBJ2-7; no firm D call. V was trimmed by 1 base and J by 0 bases, leaving 4 bases between them. The CDR3 runs to 13 residues. Germline CDR1 and CDR2: SSHAT and FNYEAQ (reference sequence).